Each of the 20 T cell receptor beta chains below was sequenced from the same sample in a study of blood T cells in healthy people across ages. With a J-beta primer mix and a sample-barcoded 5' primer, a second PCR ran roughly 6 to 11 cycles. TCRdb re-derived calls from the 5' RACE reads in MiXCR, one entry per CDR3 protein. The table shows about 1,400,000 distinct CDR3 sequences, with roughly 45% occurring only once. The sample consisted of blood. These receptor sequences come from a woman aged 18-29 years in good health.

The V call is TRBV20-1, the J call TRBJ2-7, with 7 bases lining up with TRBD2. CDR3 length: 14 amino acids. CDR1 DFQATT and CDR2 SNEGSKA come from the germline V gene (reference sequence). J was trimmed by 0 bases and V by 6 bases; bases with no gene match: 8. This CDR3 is CSAGAGVHSYEQYF. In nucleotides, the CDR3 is TGCAGTGCGGGTGCGGGGGTTCACTCCTACGAGCAGTACTTC.

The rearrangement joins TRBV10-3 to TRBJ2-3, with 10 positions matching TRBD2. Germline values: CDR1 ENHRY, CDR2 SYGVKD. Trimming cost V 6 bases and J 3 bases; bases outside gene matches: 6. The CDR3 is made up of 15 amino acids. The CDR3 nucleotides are TGTGCCATCAGCGCCCAGCGGGAGGGGACAGATACGCAGTATTTT. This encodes CAISAQREGTDTQYF.

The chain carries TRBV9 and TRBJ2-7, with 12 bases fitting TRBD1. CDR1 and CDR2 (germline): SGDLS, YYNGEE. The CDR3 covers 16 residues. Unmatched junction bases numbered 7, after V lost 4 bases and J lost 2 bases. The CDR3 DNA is TGTGCCAGCAGCATAACCGGGACAGGGGGCCCCTACGAGCAGTACTTC. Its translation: CASSITGTGGPYEQYF.

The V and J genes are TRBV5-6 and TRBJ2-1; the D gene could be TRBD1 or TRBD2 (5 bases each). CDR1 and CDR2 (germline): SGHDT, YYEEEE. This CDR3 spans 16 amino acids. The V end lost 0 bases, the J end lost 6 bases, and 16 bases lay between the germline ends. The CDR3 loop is CASSLGGYGGRNEQFF. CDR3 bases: TGTGCCAGCAGCTTGGGGGGGTATGGAGGTCGCAATGAGCAGTTCTTC.

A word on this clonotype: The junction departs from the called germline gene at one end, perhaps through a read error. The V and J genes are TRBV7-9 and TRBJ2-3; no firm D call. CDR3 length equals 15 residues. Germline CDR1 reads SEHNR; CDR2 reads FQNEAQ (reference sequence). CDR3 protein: CTSSPRGRSQDTQYF. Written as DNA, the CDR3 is TGTACCAGCAGCCCCCGCGGAAGGTCCCAAGATACGCAGTATTTT.

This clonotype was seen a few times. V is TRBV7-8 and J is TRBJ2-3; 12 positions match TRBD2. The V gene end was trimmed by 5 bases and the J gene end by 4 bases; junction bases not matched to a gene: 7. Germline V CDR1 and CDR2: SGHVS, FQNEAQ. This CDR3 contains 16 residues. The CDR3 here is CASSPLAGGPADTQYF. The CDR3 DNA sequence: TGTGCCAGCAGCCCCCTAGCGGGAGGGCCGGCAGATACGCAGTATTTT.

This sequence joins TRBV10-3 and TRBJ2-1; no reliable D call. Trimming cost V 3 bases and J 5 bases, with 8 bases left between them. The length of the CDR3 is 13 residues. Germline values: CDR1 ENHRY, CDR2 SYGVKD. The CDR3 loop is CAISDGKDNEQFF. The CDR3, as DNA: TGTGCCATCAGTGACGGAAAAGACAATGAGCAGTTCTTC.

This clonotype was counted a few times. In DNA form, the CDR3 reads TGTGCCAGCAGCTTAAAATTCGATCAGCCCCAGCATTTT. This sequence encodes CASSLKFDQPQHF. The V call is TRBV7-2, the J call TRBJ1-5, with unresolved D. Trimming cost V 2 bases and J 5 bases, with 7 bases left between them. CDR3 length: 13 residues. Looked up from germline, CDR1 is SGHTA and CDR2 is FQGNSA.

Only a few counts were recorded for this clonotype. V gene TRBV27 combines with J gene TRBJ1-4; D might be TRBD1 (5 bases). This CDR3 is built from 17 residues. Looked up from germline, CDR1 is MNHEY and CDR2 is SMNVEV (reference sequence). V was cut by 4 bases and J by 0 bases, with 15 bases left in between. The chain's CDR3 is CASSYQRGSSTNEKLFF. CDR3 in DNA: TGTGCCAGCAGTTATCAGAGGGGTTCTTCAACTAATGAAAAACTGTTTTTT.

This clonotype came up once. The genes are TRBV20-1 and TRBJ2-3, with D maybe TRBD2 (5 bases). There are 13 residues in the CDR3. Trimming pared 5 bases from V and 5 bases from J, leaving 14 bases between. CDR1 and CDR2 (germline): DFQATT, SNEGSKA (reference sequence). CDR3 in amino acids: CSARGLSQDTQYF. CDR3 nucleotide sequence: TGCAGTGCTCGAGGACTCTCCCAAGATACGCAGTATTTT.

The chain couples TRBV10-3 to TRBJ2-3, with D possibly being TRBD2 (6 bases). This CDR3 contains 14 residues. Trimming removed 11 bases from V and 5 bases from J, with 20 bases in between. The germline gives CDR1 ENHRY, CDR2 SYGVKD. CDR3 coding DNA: TGTGCCGCCGGAAGCGGCGGGACTGGAGATACGCAGTATTTT. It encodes CAAGSGGTGDTQYF.

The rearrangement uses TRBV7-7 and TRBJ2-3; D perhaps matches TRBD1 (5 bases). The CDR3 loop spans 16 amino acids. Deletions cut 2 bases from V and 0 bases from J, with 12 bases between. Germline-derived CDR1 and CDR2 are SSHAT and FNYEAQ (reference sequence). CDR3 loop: CASSLRPGLSTDTQYF. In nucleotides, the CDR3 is TGTGCCAGCAGCTTAAGACCAGGGCTTAGCACAGATACGCAGTATTTT.

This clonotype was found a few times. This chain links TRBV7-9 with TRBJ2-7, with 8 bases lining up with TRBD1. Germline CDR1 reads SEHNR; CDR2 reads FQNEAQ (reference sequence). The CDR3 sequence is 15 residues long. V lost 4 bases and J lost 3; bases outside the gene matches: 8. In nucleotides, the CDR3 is TGTGCCAGCAGCTACCCCGGGACAGGCGTCTACGAGCAGTACTTC. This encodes CASSYPGTGVYEQYF.

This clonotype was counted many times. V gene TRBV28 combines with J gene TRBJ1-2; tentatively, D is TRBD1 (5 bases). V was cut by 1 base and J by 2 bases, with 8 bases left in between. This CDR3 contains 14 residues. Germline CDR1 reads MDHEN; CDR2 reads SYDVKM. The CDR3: CASSLFGGNYGYTF. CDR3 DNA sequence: TGTGCCAGCAGTTTATTCGGGGGGAACTATGGCTACACCTTC.

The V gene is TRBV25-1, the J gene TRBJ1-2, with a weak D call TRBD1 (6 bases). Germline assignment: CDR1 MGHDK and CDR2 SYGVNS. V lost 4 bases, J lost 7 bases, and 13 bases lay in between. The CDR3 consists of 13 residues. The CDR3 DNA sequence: TGTGCCAGCAGTGTACCAGGGGCGACTGGCTACACCTTC. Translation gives CASSVPGATGYTF.

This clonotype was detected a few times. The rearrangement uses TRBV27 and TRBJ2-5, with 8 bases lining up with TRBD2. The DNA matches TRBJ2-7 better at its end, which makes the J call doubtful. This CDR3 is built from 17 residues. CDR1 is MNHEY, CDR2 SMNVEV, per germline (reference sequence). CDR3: CASSLTPTGLVLYEQYF. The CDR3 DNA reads TGTGCCAGCAGTTTAACTCCGACGGGACTAGTCCTCTACGAGCAGTACTTC.

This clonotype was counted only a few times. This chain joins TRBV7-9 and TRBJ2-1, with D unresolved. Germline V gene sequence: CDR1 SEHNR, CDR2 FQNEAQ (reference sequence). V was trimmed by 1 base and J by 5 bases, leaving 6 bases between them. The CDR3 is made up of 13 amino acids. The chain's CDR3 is CASSLVSHNEQFF. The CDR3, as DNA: TGTGCCAGCAGCTTAGTTTCCCACAATGAGCAGTTCTTC.

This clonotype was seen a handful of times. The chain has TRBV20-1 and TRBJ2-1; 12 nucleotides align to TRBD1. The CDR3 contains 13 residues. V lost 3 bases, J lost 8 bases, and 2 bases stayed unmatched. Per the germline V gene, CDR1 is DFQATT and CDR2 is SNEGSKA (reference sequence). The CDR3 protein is CSARRDRGHEQFF. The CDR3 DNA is TGCAGTGCTAGGCGGGACAGGGGGCATGAGCAGTTCTTC.

CDR3 sequence (DNA): TGTGCCAGCAGCTTAGCCACAGCCCCGACGGCGGCTTTCTTT. Its translation is CASSLATAPTAAFF. The J gene is TRBJ1-1, the V gene TRBV7-2; unclear D gene. CDR3 size: 14 residues. Per germline, CDR1 SGHTA and CDR2 FQGNSA. V lost 0 bases and J lost 11, with 16 bases in between. Based on the CDR3 plus reference TRBV7-2 and TRBJ1-1, the full variable domain is GAGVSQSPSNKVTEKGKDVELRCDPISGHTALYWYRQSLGQGLEFLIYFQGNSAPDKSGLPSDRFSAERTGGSVSTLTIQRTQQEDSAVYLCASSLATAPTAAFFGQGTRLTVV.

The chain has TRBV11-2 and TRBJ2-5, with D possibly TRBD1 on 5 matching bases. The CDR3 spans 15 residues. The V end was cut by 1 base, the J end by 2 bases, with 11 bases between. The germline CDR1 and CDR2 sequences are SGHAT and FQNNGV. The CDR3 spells CASSLVLTAQETQYF. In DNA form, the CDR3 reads TGTGCCAGCAGCTTAGTGCTGACAGCACAAGAGACCCAGTACTTC.